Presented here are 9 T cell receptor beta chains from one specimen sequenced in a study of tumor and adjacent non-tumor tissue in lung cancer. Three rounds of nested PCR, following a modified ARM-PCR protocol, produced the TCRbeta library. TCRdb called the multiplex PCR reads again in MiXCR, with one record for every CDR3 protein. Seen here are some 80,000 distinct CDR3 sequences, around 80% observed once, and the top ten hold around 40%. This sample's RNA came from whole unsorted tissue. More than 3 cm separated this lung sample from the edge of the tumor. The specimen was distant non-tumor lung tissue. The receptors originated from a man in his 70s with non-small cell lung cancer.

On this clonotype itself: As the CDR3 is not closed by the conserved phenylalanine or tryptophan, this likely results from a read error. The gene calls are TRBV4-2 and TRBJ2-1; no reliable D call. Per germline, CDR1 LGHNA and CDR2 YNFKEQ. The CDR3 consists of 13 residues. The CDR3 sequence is CANSRGLADEQFL. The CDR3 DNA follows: TGTGCCAACAGCCGTGGATTAGCCGATGAGCAGTTCCTC.

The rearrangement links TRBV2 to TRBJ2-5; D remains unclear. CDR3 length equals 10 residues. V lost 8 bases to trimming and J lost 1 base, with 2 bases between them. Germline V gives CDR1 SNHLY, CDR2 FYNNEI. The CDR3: CASGQETQYF. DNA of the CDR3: TGTGCCAGCGGCCAAGAGACCCAGTACTTC.

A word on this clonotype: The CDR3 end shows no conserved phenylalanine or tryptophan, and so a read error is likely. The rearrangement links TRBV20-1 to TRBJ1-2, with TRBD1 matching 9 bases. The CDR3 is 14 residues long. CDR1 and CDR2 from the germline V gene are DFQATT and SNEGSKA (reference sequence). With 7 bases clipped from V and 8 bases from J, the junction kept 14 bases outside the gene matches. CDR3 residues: CSVSRDRETEGYTI. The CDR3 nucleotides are TGCAGTGTCAGCCGGGACAGGGAAACGGAAGGCTACACCATC.

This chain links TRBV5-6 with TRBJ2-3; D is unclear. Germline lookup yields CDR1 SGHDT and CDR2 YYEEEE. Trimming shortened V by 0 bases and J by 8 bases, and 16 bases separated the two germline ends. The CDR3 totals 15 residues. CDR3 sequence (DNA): TGTGCCAGCAGCTTGGGCCCGCGAAGTACGGTTACGCAGTATTTT. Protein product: CASSLGPRSTVTQYF.

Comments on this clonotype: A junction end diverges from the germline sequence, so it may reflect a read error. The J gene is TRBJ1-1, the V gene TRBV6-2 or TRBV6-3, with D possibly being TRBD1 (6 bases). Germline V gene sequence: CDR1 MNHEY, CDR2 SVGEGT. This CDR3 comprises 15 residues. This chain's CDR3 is CVSRSFVGQRRKAFF. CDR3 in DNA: TGTGTCAGCCGATCTTTTGTGGGACAAAGAAGAAAAGCTTTCTTT.

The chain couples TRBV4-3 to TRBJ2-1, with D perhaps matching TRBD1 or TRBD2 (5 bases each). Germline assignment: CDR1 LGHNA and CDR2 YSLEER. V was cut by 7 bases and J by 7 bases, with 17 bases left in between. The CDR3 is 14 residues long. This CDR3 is CASIYKEGLNEQFF. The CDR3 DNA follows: TGCGCCAGCATCTATAAAGAGGGGCTGAATGAGCAGTTCTTC.

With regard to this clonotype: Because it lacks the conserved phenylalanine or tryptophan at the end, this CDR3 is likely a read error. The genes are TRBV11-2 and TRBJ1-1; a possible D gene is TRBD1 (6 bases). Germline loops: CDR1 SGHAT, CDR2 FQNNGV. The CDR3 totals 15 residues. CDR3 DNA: TGTGCCAGCAACTTAGATTCGATGACAGGCATTGAAGCTTTCATT. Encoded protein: CASNLDSMTGIEAFI.

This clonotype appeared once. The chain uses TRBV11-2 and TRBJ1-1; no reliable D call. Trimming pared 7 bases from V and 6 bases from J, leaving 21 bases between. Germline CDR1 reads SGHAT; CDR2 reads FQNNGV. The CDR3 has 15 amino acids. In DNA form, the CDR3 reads TGTGCCAGCAACCCCCCCAACCTTGAGGGCTCTGAAGCTTTCTTT. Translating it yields CASNPPNLEGSEAFF. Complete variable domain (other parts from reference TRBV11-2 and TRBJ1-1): EAGVAQSPRYKIIEKRQSVAFWCNPISGHATLYWYQQILGQGPKLLIQFQNNGVVDDSQLPKDRFSAERLKGVDSTLKIQPAKLEDSAVYLCASNPPNLEGSEAFFGQGTRLTVV.

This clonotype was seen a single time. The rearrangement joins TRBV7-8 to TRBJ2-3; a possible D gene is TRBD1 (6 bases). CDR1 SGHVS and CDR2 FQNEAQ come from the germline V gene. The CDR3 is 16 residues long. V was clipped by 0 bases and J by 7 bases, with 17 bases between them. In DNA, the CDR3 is TGTGCCAGCAGCTTAGCGGCGGTCCCCGGGACAAATACGCAGTATTTT. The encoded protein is CASSLAAVPGTNTQYF.